Each of the 21 T cell receptor beta chains below was sequenced from the same sample in a study of T-cell memory formation after mild COVID-19. TCRdb called the 5' RACE reads again in MiXCR, with one record for every CDR3 protein. The table shows about 82,000 distinct CDR3 sequences, with over 10% occurring only once. Sequencing input: PBMCs or a T cell subset sorted from them (not recorded which). Receptors were obtained from a man aged 18 to 30 who had mild COVID-19 (a few samples of this study predate the infection). Cell type and time point are not known.

This chain links TRBV4-1 with TRBJ2-3, with D maybe TRBD1 (6 bases). The CDR3 is 16 residues long. Germline V gene sequence: CDR1 MGHRA, CDR2 YSYEKL. The germline V and J ends were trimmed by 4 bases and 1 base, with 15 bases remaining between them. CDR3 coding DNA: TGCGCCAGCAGCCTCCTGGGCAGACAGGGCACAGATACGCAGTATTTT. Protein sequence: CASSLLGRQGTDTQYF.

The chain is built from TRBV6-5 and TRBJ1-5, with D maybe TRBD1 (5 bases). Trimming left V 2 bases short and J 6 bases short, with 11 bases between. Germline V lookup: CDR1 MNHEY, CDR2 SVGAGI. This CDR3 has 14 amino acids. This CDR3 is CASSYGQGGQPQHF. The CDR3 DNA reads TGTGCCAGCAGTTACGGGCAGGGTGGTCAGCCCCAGCATTTT.

This clonotype was counted between two and nine times. As DNA, the CDR3 is TGTGCCACCAGCAGAGATGTGACTAGCGGGGCAGAGACCCAGTACTTC. Encoded protein: CATSRDVTSGAETQYF. The gene calls are TRBV15 and TRBJ2-5, with 11 bases fitting TRBD2. Germline loops: CDR1 LNHNV, CDR2 YYDKDF (reference sequence). The CDR3 runs 16 residues. J gave up 4 bases and V 0 bases, and 4 bases lay outside the gene matches.

This clonotype has a handful of counts. CDR3 nucleotides: TGCAGTGCTAGCGGGTCGAATTCCTCCTCCTACAATGAGCAGTTCTTC. Translation gives CSASGSNSSSYNEQFF. The rearrangement links TRBV20-1 to TRBJ2-1; D not certain. Germline CDR1 and CDR2: DFQATT and SNEGSKA (reference sequence). There are 16 residues in the CDR3. Trimming shortened V by 3 bases and J by 0 bases, and 15 bases separated the two germline ends.

The sample holds a few counts of this clonotype. This chain uses TRBV15 with TRBJ1-4; 7 bases fit TRBD1. The V segment lost 4 bases and the J segment 8 bases; nucleotides outside the gene matches: 7. CDR3 length: 14 amino acids. Germline V lookup: CDR1 LNHNV, CDR2 YYDKDF (reference sequence). CDR3 nucleotides: TGTGCCACCAGCAAAGACAGGGTCGACGAAAAACTGTTTTTT. This sequence encodes CATSKDRVDEKLFF.

V and J are TRBV11-2 and TRBJ1-4, with 7 positions matching TRBD1. This CDR3 spans 14 amino acids. After removal of 5 bases from V and 6 bases from J, the junction contained 6 bases not matched to a gene. The germline CDR1 and CDR2 sequences are SGHAT and FQNNGV. CDR3 sequence: CASSGQGVYEKLFF. The DNA for the CDR3 is TGTGCCAGCAGCGGGCAGGGGGTTTATGAAAAACTGTTTTTT.

This clonotype showed up just a few times. V is TRBV25-1 and J is TRBJ2-7; 8 bases align to TRBD1. V gave up 4 bases and J gave up 3 bases; unmatched junction bases: 5. CDR1 is MGHDK, CDR2 SYGVNS, per germline. The CDR3 is 14 residues long. CDR3 sequence: CASSVYRGNYEQYV. CDR3 DNA: TGTGCCAGCAGTGTTTACAGGGGGAACTACGAGCAGTACGTC.

This clonotype was seen at least ten times. V is TRBV4-1 and J is TRBJ2-1, with TRBD2 matching 12 bases. V dropped 6 bases and J dropped 10; count of bases not matched to a gene: 13. The CDR3 is made up of 16 amino acids. Germline loops: CDR1 MGHRA, CDR2 YSYEKL. The CDR3 reads CASRPLTSGGIKEQFF. CDR3 bases: TGCGCCAGCAGGCCTCTGACTAGCGGGGGCATCAAGGAGCAGTTCTTC.

This clonotype was detected a few times. The CDR3 DNA sequence: TGTGCCAGTAGTCCGGGACAGGGGCCCGGGGAGCTGTTTTTT. It is translated as CASSPGQGPGELFF. V and J are TRBV19 and TRBJ2-2; TRBD1 agrees at 10 bases. V shed 5 bases, J shed 6 bases, and the junction held 3 bases outside the gene matches. In germline, CDR1 is LNHDA, CDR2 SQIVND (reference sequence). The CDR3 runs 14 residues.

There are a few counts of this clonotype. This sequence joins TRBV18 and TRBJ2-7, with no clear D. The ends were cut back, 0 bases at V and 3 bases at J, with 9 bases in the middle. The germline V gene has CDR1 KGHSH and CDR2 LQKENI. This CDR3 has 14 residues. Here the CDR3 DNA reads TGTGCCAGCTCACCACCTCTTTCAAACTACGAGCAGTACTTC. As protein: CASSPPLSNYEQYF.

This clonotype was seen only a few times. The rearrangement uses TRBV6-2 or TRBV6-3 and TRBJ2-5; the D call may be TRBD1 or TRBD2 (6 bases each). V was clipped by 5 bases and J by 2 bases, with 9 bases between them. This CDR3 comprises 13 residues. Germline V gene lookup returns CDR1 MNHEY and CDR2 SVGEGT. In DNA, the CDR3 is TGTGCCAGCAGTAGGGGGGATCAAGAGACCCAGTACTTC. Its protein product is CASSRGDQETQYF.

This clonotype has at least ten counts. V usage is TRBV9 and J usage is TRBJ1-2; D remains unclear. Germline V CDR1 and CDR2: SGDLS, YYNGEE. The germline V and J ends were trimmed by 0 bases and 7 bases, with 16 bases remaining between them. The CDR3 consists of 15 residues. CDR3 protein: CASSVGGPIEGGYTF. CDR3 bases: TGTGCCAGCAGCGTAGGGGGTCCGATCGAGGGTGGCTACACCTTC.

This clonotype was seen only a few times. V is TRBV9 and J is TRBJ2-2; 11 bases match TRBD1. This CDR3 comprises 17 residues. Germline CDR1 reads SGDLS; CDR2 reads YYNGEE. The V and J ends lost 0 bases and 4 bases, in that order; junction bases with no gene match: 5. This chain's CDR3 is CASSVVGQGAGTGELFF. The DNA for the CDR3 is TGTGCCAGCAGCGTAGTAGGACAGGGGGCAGGCACCGGGGAGCTGTTTTTT. The full variable domain, its missing parts supplied by reference TRBV9 and TRBJ2-2, is DSGVTQTPKHLITATGQRVTLRCSPRSGDLSVYWYQQSLDQGLQFLIQYYNGEERAKGNILERFSAQQFPDLHSELNLSSLELGDSALYFCASSVVGQGAGTGELFFGEGSRLTVL.

This sequence joins TRBV5-5 and TRBJ1-4, with D possibly TRBD1 on 5 matching bases. V lost 4 bases and J 8 bases, leaving 15 bases between the germline ends. Germline V gene lookup returns CDR1 SGHKS and CDR2 YYEKEE (reference sequence). The CDR3 runs 14 residues. The CDR3 DNA reads as TGTGCCAGCAGCGCGCACGACAGCCTCGAAAAACTGTTTTTT. Translation: CASSAHDSLEKLFF.

This clonotype was counted at least ten times. The chain has TRBV4-3 and TRBJ2-2; tentatively, D is TRBD1 (6 bases). V gave up 0 bases and J gave up 3 bases, with 8 bases separating them. The CDR3 spans 15 residues. Germline V lookup: CDR1 LGHNA, CDR2 YSLEER. Written as DNA, the CDR3 is TGCGCCAGCAGCCAAGACTGGGGGCACACCGGGGAGCTGTTTTTT. This translates into CASSQDWGHTGELFF.

This clonotype was detected ten times or more. The V call is TRBV6-1, the J call TRBJ2-3; tentatively, D is TRBD1 (6 bases). Trimming removed 3 bases from V and 0 bases from J, with 10 bases in between. Germline values: CDR1 MNHNS, CDR2 SASEGT. The CDR3 loop spans 15 amino acids. The CDR3 bases are TGTGCCAGCAGTGACCGGACAGCTAGCACAGATACGCAGTATTTT. Translating it yields CASSDRTASTDTQYF.

The table lists this clonotype with many counts. J is TRBJ2-5 and V is TRBV25-1; D not resolved. Trimming pared 8 bases from V and 2 bases from J, leaving 3 bases between. The germline CDR1 and CDR2 sequences are MGHDK and SYGVNS. The CDR3 has 10 residues. The CDR3 coding sequence is TGTGCCAGCGGGCAAGAGACCCAGTACTTC. Its protein is CASGQETQYF.

This clonotype came up a few times. This chain uses TRBV7-6 with TRBJ2-7; D gene ambiguous. Looked up from germline, CDR1 is SGHVS and CDR2 is FNYEAQ. This CDR3 region has 12 residues. V was trimmed by 9 bases and J by 3 bases, leaving 12 bases between them. The CDR3 DNA is TGTGCCAGTTTCGGAATGGACTACGAGCAGTACGTC. Residues: CASFGMDYEQYV.

This clonotype has a handful of counts. J is TRBJ1-5 and V is TRBV7-9, with 9 positions matching TRBD1. Germline lookup yields CDR1 SEHNR and CDR2 FQNEAQ (reference sequence). The CDR3 runs 17 residues. The junction had 13 bases not matched to a gene; V was cut back by 5 bases and J by 5 bases. The CDR3 sequence is CASSPSGTGRGDQPQHF. The DNA of the CDR3 is TGTGCCAGCAGCCCGTCCGGGACAGGGCGCGGAGATCAGCCCCAGCATTTT. The full variable domain, its missing parts supplied by reference TRBV7-9 and TRBJ1-5, is DTGVSQNPRHKITKRGQNVTFRCDPISEHNRLYWYRQTLGQGPEFLTYFQNEAQLEKSRLLSDRFSAERPKGSFSTLEIQRTEQGDSAMYLCASSPSGTGRGDQPQHFGDGTRLSIL.

The chain links TRBV20-1 to TRBJ2-7, with TRBD2 matching 9 bases. Germline V gives CDR1 DFQATT, CDR2 SNEGSKA (reference sequence). This CDR3 contains 14 residues. The V segment lost 6 bases and the J segment 5 bases; nucleotides outside the gene matches: 11. CDR3: CSAKAGGGAHEQYV. CDR3 bases: TGCAGTGCCAAAGCGGGGGGAGGGGCCCACGAGCAGTACGTC.

This clonotype was seen a handful of times. The rearrangement links TRBV30 to TRBJ2-2; 7 positions agree with TRBD1. The CDR3 is made up of 12 amino acids. J lost 4 bases, V lost 6 bases, and 2 bases had no gene match. CDR1 and CDR2 (germline): GTSNPN, SVGIG (reference sequence). This chain's CDR3 is CACDRVTGELFF. In nucleotides, the CDR3 is TGTGCCTGTGACAGGGTCACCGGGGAGCTGTTTTTT.